The clone carrying this T cell receptor (beta chain) was detected a few times. What it recognizes is unknown. This specimen comes from a study of regulatory T cells in long-lasting Graves disease. General study findings and limits: The study found persistent patients shared more public clonotypes (approximately 2,700) than new patients (966).

Germline V lookup: CDR1 SGHAT, CDR2 FQNNGV. Trimming removed 6 bases at V and 6 bases at J, with 14 bases between. The CDR3 extends over 14 amino acids. Described time point: newly diagnosed GD, antithyroid drugs for less than 3 months. With RNA extracted from PBMCs as input, the TCR library was made. In building TCR beta libraries, iRepertoire HTBI primers were used together with Arm-PCR of CDR3 regions. Via MiXCR, TCRdb re-called the multiplex PCR reads, giving one row per CDR3 protein. Seen here are approximately 540,000 distinct CDR3 sequences, more than 10% observed once, and the top ten hold roughly 8.9%. The same data also went into a second study, on T cells in Graves' hyperthyroidism and ophthalmopathy. That study adds: The hyperthyroidism patients had all been newly diagnosed, and their disease duration was under 2 months. Their ages ranged from 18 to 65 years. HTBI primers were employed in a first-round RT-PCR of the TCR CDR3. The blood repertoire included most of the expanded thyroid clonotypes above 0.001.

The V gene is TRBV11-2, the J gene TRBJ2-2, with D perhaps given as TRBD1 or TRBD2 (5 bases each). Sequencing was performed on peripheral blood mononuclear cells (PBMCs), taken at new diagnosis, from a patient treated with antithyroid drugs. This receptor was obtained from a woman aged 25-40 years with Graves disease. This chain's CDR3 is CASSRGLGAGELFF. The CDR3 DNA follows: TGTGCCAGCAGTCGAGGATTGGGGGCCGGGGAGCTGTTTTTT.